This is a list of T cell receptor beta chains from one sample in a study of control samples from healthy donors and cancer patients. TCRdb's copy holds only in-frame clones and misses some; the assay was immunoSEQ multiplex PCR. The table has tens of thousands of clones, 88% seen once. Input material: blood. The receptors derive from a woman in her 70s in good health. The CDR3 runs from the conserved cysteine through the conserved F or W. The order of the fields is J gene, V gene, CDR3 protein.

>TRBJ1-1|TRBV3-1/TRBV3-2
CASSQSENRGPAFF
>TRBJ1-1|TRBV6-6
CASSLGGADTEAFF
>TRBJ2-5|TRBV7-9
CASGRTGQETQYF
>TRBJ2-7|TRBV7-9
CASSFSTSGGVREQYF
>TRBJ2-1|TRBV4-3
CASSQSLSGRPYNEQFF
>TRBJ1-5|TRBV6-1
CATREDRVRNQPQHF
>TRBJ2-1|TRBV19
CASSGYFGVASNGQFF
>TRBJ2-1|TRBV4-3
CASSQGIKWREMGNNEQFF
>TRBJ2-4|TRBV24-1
CATSDSYPEAKNIQYF
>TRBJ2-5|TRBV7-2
CASSISGRAGGETQYF
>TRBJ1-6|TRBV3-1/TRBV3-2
CASSQARTARPLHF
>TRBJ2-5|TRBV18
CASSPGLAGVETQYF
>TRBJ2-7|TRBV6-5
CASRGGLQRTYEQYF
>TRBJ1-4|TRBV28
CASSLYGGPNEKLFF
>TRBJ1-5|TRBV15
CATSRDRGSYNQPQHF